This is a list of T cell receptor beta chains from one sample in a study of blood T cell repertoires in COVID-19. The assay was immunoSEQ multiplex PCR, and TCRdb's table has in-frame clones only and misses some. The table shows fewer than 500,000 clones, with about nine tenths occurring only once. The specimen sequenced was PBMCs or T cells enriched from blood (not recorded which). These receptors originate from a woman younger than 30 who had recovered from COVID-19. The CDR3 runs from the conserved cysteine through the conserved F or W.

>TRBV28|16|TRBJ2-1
CASTPSGGPKHNEQFF
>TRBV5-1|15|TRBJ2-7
CASSLGPMGGGEQYF
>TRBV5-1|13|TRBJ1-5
CASSLAQDQPQHF
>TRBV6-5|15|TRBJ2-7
CASSYPDRAPYEQYF
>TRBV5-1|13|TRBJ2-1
CASSVDRNNEQFF
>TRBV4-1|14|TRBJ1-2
CASSQEAGRGVYTF
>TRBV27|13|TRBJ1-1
CASSFSGDTEAFF
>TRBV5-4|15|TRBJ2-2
CASSPDRVATGELFF
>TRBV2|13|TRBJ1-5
CASNDRGYQPQHF
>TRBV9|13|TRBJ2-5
CASSVNTGETQYF
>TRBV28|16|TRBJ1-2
CASLVQRGSDYYGYTF
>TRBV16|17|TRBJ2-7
CASTAGQVLSSSYEQYF
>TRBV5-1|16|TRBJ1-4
CASSLGLLTGDEKLFF
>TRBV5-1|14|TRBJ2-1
CASSLEFGVNEQFF
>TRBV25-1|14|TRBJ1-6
CASSLQGTYSPLHF
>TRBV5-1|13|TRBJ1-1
CASRDRIGSEAFF
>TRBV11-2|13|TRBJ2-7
CASSPDREYEQYF
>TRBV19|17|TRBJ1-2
CASSITPDRGVSYGYTF
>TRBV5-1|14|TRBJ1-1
CASSLGLLNTEAFF
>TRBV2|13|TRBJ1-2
CASRWDSNYGYTF
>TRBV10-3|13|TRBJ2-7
CAIRPRGAYEQYF
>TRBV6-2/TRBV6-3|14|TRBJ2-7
CASSYGQGAYEQYF
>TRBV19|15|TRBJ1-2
CASSPGQGANYGYTF
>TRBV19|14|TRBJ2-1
CASSTGGTYNEQFF
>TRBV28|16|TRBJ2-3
CASSLGTVSSTDTQYF
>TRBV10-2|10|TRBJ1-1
CASSGAEAFF
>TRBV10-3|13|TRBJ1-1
CAITPMPATEAFF
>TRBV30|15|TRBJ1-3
CAWSTDRSAGNTIYF
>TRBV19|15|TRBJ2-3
CASRVTRIATDTQYF
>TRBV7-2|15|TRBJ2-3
CASSLRGGFTDTQYF
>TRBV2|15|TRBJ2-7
CASSVRAGGIDEQYF
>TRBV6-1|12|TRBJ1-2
CASSEWGDGYTF
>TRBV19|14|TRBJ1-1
CASSIGRGNTEAFF
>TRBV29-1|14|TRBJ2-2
CSVGATANTGELFF
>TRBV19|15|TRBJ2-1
CASSRSDREVDEQFF
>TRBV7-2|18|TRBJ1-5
CASSSGTGDPYSNQPQHF
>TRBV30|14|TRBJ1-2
CAWSVLGGGGGYTF
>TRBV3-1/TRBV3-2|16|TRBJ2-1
CASSQAGAGGRDEQFF
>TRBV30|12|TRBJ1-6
CAWTGGRSPLHF
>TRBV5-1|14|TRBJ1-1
CASSQTGMNTEAFF
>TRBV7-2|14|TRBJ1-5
CASSLTGGYQPQHF
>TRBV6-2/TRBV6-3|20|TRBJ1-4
CASSVDGSEEGAPTNEKLFF
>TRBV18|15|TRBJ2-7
CASSPQTGSIYEQYF
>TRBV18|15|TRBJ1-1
CASSLLTGPNTEAFF